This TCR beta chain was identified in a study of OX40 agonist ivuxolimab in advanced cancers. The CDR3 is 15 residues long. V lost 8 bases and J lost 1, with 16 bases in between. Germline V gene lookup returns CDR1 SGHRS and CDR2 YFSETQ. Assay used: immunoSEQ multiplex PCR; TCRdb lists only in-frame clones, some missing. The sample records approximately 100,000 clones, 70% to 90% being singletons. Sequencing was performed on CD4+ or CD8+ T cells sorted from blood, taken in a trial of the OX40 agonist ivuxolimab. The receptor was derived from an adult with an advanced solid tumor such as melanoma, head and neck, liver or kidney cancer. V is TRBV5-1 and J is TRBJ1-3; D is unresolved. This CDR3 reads CARGCRAKSGNTIYF. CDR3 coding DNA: TGCGCCAGGGGCTGTAGGGCCAAATCTGGAAACACCATATATTTT. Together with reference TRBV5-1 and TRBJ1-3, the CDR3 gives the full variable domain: KAGVTQTPRYLIKTRGQQVTLSCSPISGHRSVSWYQQTPGQGLQFLFEYFSETQRNKGNFPGRFSGRQFSNSRSEMNVSTLELGDSALYLCARGCRAKSGNTIYFGEGSWLTVV.